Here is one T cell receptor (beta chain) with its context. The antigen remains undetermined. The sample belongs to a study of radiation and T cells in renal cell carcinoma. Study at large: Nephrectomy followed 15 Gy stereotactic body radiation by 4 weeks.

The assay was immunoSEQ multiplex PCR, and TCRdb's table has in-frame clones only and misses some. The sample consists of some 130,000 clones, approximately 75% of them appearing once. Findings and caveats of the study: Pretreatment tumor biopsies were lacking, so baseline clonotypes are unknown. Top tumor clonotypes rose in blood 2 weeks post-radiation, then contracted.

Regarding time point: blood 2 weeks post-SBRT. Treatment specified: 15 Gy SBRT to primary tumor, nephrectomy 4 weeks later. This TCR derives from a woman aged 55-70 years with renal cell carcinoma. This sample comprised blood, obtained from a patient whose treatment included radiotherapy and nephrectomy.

The CDR3 region has the DNA TGTGCCAGCAGTTACGGGCAGCCGTACAATGAGCAGTTCTTC. As protein: CASSYGQPYNEQFF. This rearrangement joins TRBV6-5 to TRBJ2-1, with D uncertain. The V end was cut by 2 bases, the J end by 4 bases, with 9 bases between. The length of the CDR3 is 14 residues. Germline V lookup: CDR1 MNHEY, CDR2 SVGAGI.